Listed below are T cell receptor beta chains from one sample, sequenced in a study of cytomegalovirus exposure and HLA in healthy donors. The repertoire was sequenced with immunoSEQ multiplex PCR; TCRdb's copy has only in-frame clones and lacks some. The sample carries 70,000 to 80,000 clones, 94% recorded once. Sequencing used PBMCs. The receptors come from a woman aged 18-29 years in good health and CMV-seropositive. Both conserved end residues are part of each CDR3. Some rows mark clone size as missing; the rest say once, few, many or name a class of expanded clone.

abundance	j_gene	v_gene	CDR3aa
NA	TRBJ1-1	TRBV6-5	CASSEEFSQGEAFF
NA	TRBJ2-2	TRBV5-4	CASSLGGQNTGELFF
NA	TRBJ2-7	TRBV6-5	CASKFRRSDEQYF
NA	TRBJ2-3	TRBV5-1	CASRRTGVGTDTQYF
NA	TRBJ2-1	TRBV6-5	CASSSLAGATYEQFF
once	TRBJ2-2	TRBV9	CASSVGVGGLPGELFF
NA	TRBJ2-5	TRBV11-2	CASSLSGVQETQYF
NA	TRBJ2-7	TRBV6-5	CASTSLTGEQYF
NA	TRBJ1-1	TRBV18	CASSIDRVNSEAFF
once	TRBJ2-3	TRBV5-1	CASSSQRGDTQYF
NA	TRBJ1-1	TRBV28	CASSWGRVANTEAFF
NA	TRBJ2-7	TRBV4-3	CASSPSHEDEQYF
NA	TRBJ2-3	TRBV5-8	CASSTPWTGGRDTQYF
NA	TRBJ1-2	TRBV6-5	CASSNDRANYGYTF